The T cell receptor beta chain described here comes from a study of T-cell memory formation after mild COVID-19. General study points: Chiefly within CM and EM were the contracting CD4+ clones; CD8+ ones were within EMRA.

TCRdb used MiXCR to reprocess the 5' RACE reads, holding one entry per CDR3 protein. The data contain approximately 450,000 distinct CDR3 sequences, roughly 18% of them seen just once; the ten biggest clones take up 12%. The sample holds a few counts of this clonotype. The antigen is undetermined. Trimming cost V 0 bases and J 2 bases, with 8 bases left between them. The germline CDR1 and CDR2 sequences are SGHTA and FQGNSA. CDR3 size: 14 residues. The chain employs TRBV7-2 and TRBJ2-7, with D unclear. Sample: PBMCs or a T cell subset sorted from them (not recorded which). The sequence was collected from an adult woman who had mild COVID-19 (a few samples of this study predate the infection). Cell type and time point are not known. The CDR3 sequence is CASSLAQLAYEQYF. The CDR3 DNA is TGTGCCAGCAGCTTAGCACAGCTAGCCTACGAGCAGTACTTC.